These 20 T cell receptor beta chains were all obtained from the same sample, sequenced in a study of blood T cell repertoires in COVID-19. The data were produced by immunoSEQ multiplex PCR, yet TCRdb's version contains in-frame clones alone and is incomplete. Among a few hundred thousand clones listed, more than 75% were seen once. The material sequenced was peripheral blood. These receptors were taken from a woman between 65 and 79 years old with COVID-19, enrolled during active disease.

The genes are TRBV7-3 and TRBJ2-7, with TRBD1 identical over 8 bases. Per germline, CDR1 SGHTA and CDR2 FQGTGA. The CDR3 sequence is 15 residues long. V lost 0 bases and J lost 5; bases outside the gene matches: 6. CDR3 in DNA: TGTGCCAGCAGCTTAACAGCAGGGGGCCGAAACGAGCAGTACTTC. Its translation: CASSLTAGGRNEQYF. The full variable domain, with the rest looked up from reference TRBV7-3 and TRBJ2-7, is GAGVSQTPSNKVTEKGKYVELRCDPISGHTALYWYRQSLGQGPEFLIYFQGTGAADDSGLPNDRFFAVRPEGSVSTLKIQRTERGDSAVYLCASSLTAGGRNEQYFGPGTRLTVT.

The chain uses TRBV28 and TRBJ1-2; the match to TRBD1 covers 10 bases. V shed 5 bases and J 4 bases; nucleotides not matched to a gene: 7. The CDR3 loop spans 15 amino acids. CDR1 and CDR2 from the germline V gene are MDHEN and SYDVKM. CDR3 coding DNA: TGTGCCAGCAGTCGGGGGGGACAGGGGTTCTATGGCTACACCTTC. Translation: CASSRGGQGFYGYTF.

This sequence joins TRBV6-5 and TRBJ2-3; maybe TRBD2 (6 bases). Trimming shortened V by 6 bases and J by 0 bases, and 13 bases separated the two germline ends. The V gene's germline CDR1 is MNHEY and CDR2 SVGAGI. This CDR3 is built from 15 residues. CDR3 amino acids: CASRRDPQSTDTQYF. The CDR3 DNA reads TGTGCCAGCAGGCGGGACCCACAGAGCACAGATACGCAGTATTTT.

The CDR3 region is CASSMGTLRTGEGDGYTF. The CDR3 nucleotides read TGTGCCAGTAGTATGGGAACACTACGGACAGGGGAAGGAGATGGCTACACCTTC. V gene TRBV19 combines with J gene TRBJ1-2; 9 nucleotides agree with TRBD1. The ends lost 3 bases at V and 6 bases at J; junction bases unmatched: 17. This CDR3 is built from 18 residues. Germline V lookup: CDR1 LNHDA, CDR2 SQIVND (reference sequence).

In its sample, this clone was seen a few times. This chain links TRBV19 with TRBJ1-2; D gene ambiguous. In germline, CDR1 is LNHDA, CDR2 SQIVND (reference sequence). Trimming pared 0 bases from V and 6 bases from J, leaving 14 bases between. The CDR3 length is 15 residues. This chain's CDR3 is CASSIDTGSYDGYTF. The CDR3, as DNA: TGTGCCAGTAGTATAGACACCGGGTCTTACGATGGCTACACCTTC. The full variable domain, rest sourced from reference TRBV19 and TRBJ1-2, is DGGITQSPKYLFRKEGQNVTLSCEQNLNHDAMYWYRQDPGQGLRLIYYSQIVNDFQKGDIAEGYSVSREKKESFPLTVTSAQKNPTAFYLCASSIDTGSYDGYTFGSGTRLTVV.

This sequence joins TRBV9 and TRBJ1-2; no clear D gene. The V end lost 1 base, the J end lost 0 bases, and 10 bases lay between the germline ends. This CDR3 is built from 15 residues. Per germline, CDR1 SGDLS and CDR2 YYNGEE. The CDR3 spells CASSVRHGSNYGYTF. CDR3 DNA sequence: TGTGCCAGCAGCGTACGACACGGTTCTAACTATGGCTACACCTTC.

This chain links TRBV11-2 with TRBJ2-2; 10 bases match TRBD2. This CDR3 is 18 amino acids long. Germline V gives CDR1 SGHAT, CDR2 FQNNGV. With 0 bases clipped from V and 2 bases from J, the junction kept 6 bases outside the gene matches. The CDR3 nucleotides are TGTGCCAGCAGCTTAGATGGACTAGCGGACCCAAACACCGGGGAGCTGTTTTTT. Residues: CASSLDGLADPNTGELFF.

This sequence joins TRBV28 and TRBJ2-7; TRBD2 aligns across 11 bases. CDR3 length: 14 residues. Germline V CDR1 and CDR2: MDHEN, SYDVKM. The V and J ends lost 5 bases and 2 bases, in that order; junction bases with no gene match: 2. The CDR3 DNA reads as TGTGCCAGCAGTGAACTAGCGGGAGCCTACGAGCAGTACTTC. Its translation: CASSELAGAYEQYF.

CDR3 region: CASSPGAGGHGYTF. The CDR3 nucleotides read TGTGCCAGCTCACCGGGAGCAGGGGGGCATGGCTACACCTTC. The V call is TRBV18, the J call TRBJ1-2, with 7 bases identical to TRBD1. After removal of 3 bases from V and 6 bases from J, the junction contained 7 bases not matched to a gene. Germline CDR1 reads KGHSH; CDR2 reads LQKENI. This CDR3 region has 14 residues.

This clone was observed once. CDR3 DNA sequence: TGTGCCAGCAGCTCTCGACTAGCGGGAGGGCTGAACACCGGGGAGCTGTTTTTT. It translates to CASSSRLAGGLNTGELFF. V gene TRBV5-4 combines with J gene TRBJ2-2; 14 bases align to TRBD2. CDR1 is SGHNT and CDR2 is YYREEE in the germline V gene (reference sequence). CDR3 length: 18 amino acids. With 3 bases clipped from V and 1 base from J, the junction kept 5 bases outside the gene matches.

CDR3 sequence (DNA): TGTGCCGGACGAGGGCAGGGGTACGAGCAGTACTTC. Translation gives CAGRGQGYEQYF. The rearrangement links TRBV2 to TRBJ2-7; D is perhaps TRBD1 (6 bases). The V end was cut by 11 bases, the J end by 4 bases, with 15 bases between. Germline CDR1 and CDR2: SNHLY and FYNNEI. The length of the CDR3 is 12 residues.

The CDR3 nucleotides read TGTGCCAGCAGGGATACAGGAGCCCTCAATCAGCCCCAGCATTTT. Translating it yields CASRDTGALNQPQHF. This chain joins TRBV28 and TRBJ1-5; TRBD1 is a possible D gene (5 bases). Trimming took off 6 bases at V and 3 bases at J, with 15 bases between the two ends. CDR3 length: 15 amino acids. Germline CDR1 and CDR2: MDHEN and SYDVKM.

In its sample, this clone was seen once. The chain recombines TRBV28 with TRBJ1-2; perhaps TRBD1 as D (5 bases). The V gene lost 2 bases and the J gene lost 7 bases, with 11 bases spanning the gap. The CDR3 is made up of 13 amino acids. Germline V CDR1 and CDR2: MDHEN, SYDVKM. The CDR3 is CASSLVGAFGYTF. The CDR3 region has the DNA TGTGCCAGCAGTTTAGTAGGGGCGTTTGGCTACACCTTC.

The chain links TRBV2 to TRBJ1-2; no reliable D call. The CDR3 sequence is 15 residues long. Germline lookup yields CDR1 SNHLY and CDR2 FYNNEI. Trimming removed 4 bases at V and 4 bases at J, with 16 bases between. The CDR3 reads CASSAVEGPTYGYTF. The CDR3 nucleotides read TGTGCCAGCAGTGCGGTTGAGGGCCCCACCTATGGCTACACCTTC.

The chain recombines TRBV24-1 with TRBJ1-2; 7 nucleotides agree with TRBD1. The V segment lost 3 bases and the J segment 3 bases; nucleotides outside the gene matches: 9. CDR1 is KGHDR, CDR2 SFDVKD, per germline. The CDR3 sequence is 16 residues long. As DNA, the CDR3 is TGTGCCACCAGTGATCCCCGAAGGGGGCCGCACTATGGCTACACCTTC. Amino acid sequence: CATSDPRRGPHYGYTF.

CDR3: CASSGITGTEAFF. In DNA, the CDR3 is TGCGCCAGCAGTGGGATTACGGGAACTGAAGCTTTCTTT. The rearrangement joins TRBV5-1 to TRBJ1-1; D gene unclear. From germline, CDR1 is SGHRS and CDR2 YFSETQ. The CDR3 sequence is 13 residues long. V was shortened by 5 bases and J by 5 bases, with 13 bases between the two germline ends.

The chain carries TRBV10-2 and TRBJ2-3, with 13 bases fitting TRBD2. V dropped 6 bases and J dropped 4; count of bases not matched to a gene: 10. The CDR3 is 17 residues long. Germline V lookup: CDR1 WSHSY, CDR2 SAAADI. The DNA of the CDR3 is TGCGCCAGCAGGGGTATGACTAGCGGGAGGAGGTCAGATACGCAGTATTTT. As protein: CASRGMTSGRRSDTQYF.

V is TRBV4-1 and J is TRBJ1-5; 10 bases fit TRBD1. CDR1 is MGHRA and CDR2 is YSYEKL in the germline V gene. The CDR3 runs to 15 residues. V gave up 6 bases and J gave up 9 bases; unmatched junction bases: 11. The DNA of the CDR3 is TGCGCCAGCAGTGAGTTCACGGGACAGGGGATGCCCCAGCATTTT. It encodes CASSEFTGQGMPQHF.

This rearrangement joins TRBV6-6 to TRBJ2-3; D is unclear. Trimming took off 2 bases at V and 2 bases at J, with 8 bases between the two ends. CDR1 is MNHNY, CDR2 SVGAGI, per germline (reference sequence). The CDR3 totals 14 residues. The CDR3 region is CASSYLANTDTQYF. The CDR3 DNA sequence: TGTGCCAGCAGTTACCTGGCCAACACAGATACGCAGTATTTT.

The chain combines TRBV5-8 with TRBJ2-5; D might be TRBD1 (6 bases). Germline CDR1 is SGHTS and CDR2 is YDEGEE. V gave up 0 bases and J gave up 2 bases, with 11 bases separating them. This CDR3 is 15 amino acids long. This CDR3 is CASSLGNRVQETQYF. CDR3 nucleotide sequence: TGTGCCAGCAGCTTGGGTAACAGGGTGCAAGAGACCCAGTACTTC.